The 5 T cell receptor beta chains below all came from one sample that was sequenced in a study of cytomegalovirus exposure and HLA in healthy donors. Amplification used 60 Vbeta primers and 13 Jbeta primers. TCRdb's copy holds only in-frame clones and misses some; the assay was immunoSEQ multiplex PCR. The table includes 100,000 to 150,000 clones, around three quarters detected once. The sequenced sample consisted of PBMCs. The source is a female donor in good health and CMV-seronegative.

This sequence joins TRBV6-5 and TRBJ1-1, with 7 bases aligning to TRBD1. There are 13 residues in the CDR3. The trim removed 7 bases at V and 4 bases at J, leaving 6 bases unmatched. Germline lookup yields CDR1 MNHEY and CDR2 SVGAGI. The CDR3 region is CASTRQGGTEAFF. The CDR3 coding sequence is TGTGCCAGCACCCGACAGGGTGGCACTGAAGCTTTCTTT.

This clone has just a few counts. The DNA of the CDR3 is TGTGCCAGCAGCTTGGCTTCGCTGAGCTCTGGGGCCAACGTCCTGACTTTC. It encodes CASSLASLSSGANVLTF. The V call is TRBV5-8, the J call TRBJ2-6; D call uncertain. The CDR3 is 17 amino acids. Trimming took off 0 bases at V and 0 bases at J, with 10 bases between the two ends. Germline assignment: CDR1 SGHTS and CDR2 YDEGEE.

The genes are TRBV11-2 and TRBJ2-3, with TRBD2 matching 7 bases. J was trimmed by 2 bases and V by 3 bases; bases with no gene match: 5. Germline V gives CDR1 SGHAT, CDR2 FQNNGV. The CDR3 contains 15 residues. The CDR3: CASSLERGNTDTQYF. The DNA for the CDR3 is TGTGCCAGCAGCTTGGAGCGGGGAAACACAGATACGCAGTATTTT.

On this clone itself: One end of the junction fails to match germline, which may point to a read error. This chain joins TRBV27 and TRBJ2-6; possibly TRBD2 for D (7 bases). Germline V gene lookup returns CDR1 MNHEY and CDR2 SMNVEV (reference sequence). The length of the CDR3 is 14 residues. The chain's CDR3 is CATRRGGGANGLTF. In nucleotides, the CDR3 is TGTGCCACCCGCCGCGGTGGGGGGGCCAACGGCCTGACTTTC.

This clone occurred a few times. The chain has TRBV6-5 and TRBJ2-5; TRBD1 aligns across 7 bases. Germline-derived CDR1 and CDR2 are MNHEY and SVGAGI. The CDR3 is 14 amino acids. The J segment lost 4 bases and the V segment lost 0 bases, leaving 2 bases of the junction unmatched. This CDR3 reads CASSYSRQGETQYF. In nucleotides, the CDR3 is TGTGCCAGCAGTTACTCGAGACAGGGAGAGACCCAGTACTTC.